A selection of T cell receptor beta chains follows, all from one sample in a study of shared clonotypes between healthy human individuals. TCRdb keeps only in-frame clones here, not all; method: immunoSEQ multiplex PCR. The sample holds roughly 380,000 clones, approximately 97% seen once. Specimen: memory CD8+ T cells sorted from blood. These receptors were obtained from a man aged 30 to 39 in good health. The CDR3 runs from the conserved cysteine through the conserved F or W. The D gene is left open where the match is weak.

CASRALAAQETQYF | TRBD2 | TRBJ2-5 | TRBV2
CASSLGYQGGNEQYF | NA | TRBJ2-7 | TRBV5-1
CASSLIQRERQFF | TRBD2 | TRBJ2-1 | TRBV4-1
CASSLGHSGNTIYF | NA | TRBJ1-3 | TRBV28
CASGQLIDTQYF | NA | TRBJ2-3 | TRBV27
CASSERGAGNTIYF | NA | TRBJ1-3 | TRBV6-1
CAISALGTQTSYEQYF | NA | TRBJ2-7 | TRBV10-3
CASSSDRGNTEAFF | TRBD1 | TRBJ1-1 | TRBV19
CSARQTDTQYF | NA | TRBJ2-3 | TRBV20-1
CASSPVGPVGQYF | NA | TRBJ2-7 | TRBV28
CASSPLARVGATYEQYF | NA | TRBJ2-7 | TRBV14
CSVYEQYF | NA | TRBJ2-7 | TRBV29-1
CSVWSTDTQYF | NA | TRBJ2-3 | TRBV20-1
CATSRDGRRVSHNEQFF | NA | TRBJ2-1 | TRBV15
CASSLGPGTKLTTQYF | NA | TRBJ2-7 | TRBV7-2
CASSSTGGRLSGNTIYF | TRBD1 | TRBJ1-3 | TRBV11-2
CASSLLTYNEQFF | NA | TRBJ2-1 | TRBV5-1
CASSQGGRGRPGYTF | TRBD1 | TRBJ1-2 | TRBV4-1
CARSLEGSSGDYNEQFF | NA | TRBJ2-1 | TRBV5-3
CAWSVGGGYTF | TRBD1 | TRBJ1-2 | TRBV30
CSVGDGLYEQYF | NA | TRBJ2-7 | TRBV29-1
CSGKPGTVNTEAFF | TRBD1 | TRBJ1-1 | TRBV29-1
CASSQESRETQYF | NA | TRBJ2-5 | TRBV4-2
CASSLTPLESYEQYF | NA | TRBJ2-7 | TRBV28
CAVAETFQETQYF | NA | TRBJ2-5 | TRBV5-8
CASSRSSGANVLTF | NA | TRBJ2-6 | TRBV4-1
CASKGTSFFNEQFF | TRBD2 | TRBJ2-1 | TRBV19
CASSESFEEQFF | NA | TRBJ2-1 | TRBV10-1
CASGRPDGTSYEQYF | NA | TRBJ2-7 | TRBV6-6
CASSLARPRTSGGYNEQFF | TRBD2 | TRBJ2-1 | TRBV7-8
CASTGTSGSSGYNEQFF | TRBD2 | TRBJ2-1 | TRBV5-4
CASSYSTSGSFGEQYF | TRBD2 | TRBJ2-7 | TRBV6-6
CASSLDGRGFSSGANVLTF | NA | TRBJ2-6 | TRBV28
CASSLTGAYEQYF | TRBD1 | TRBJ2-7 | TRBV5-1
CASSLPQGRRRSNQPQHF | TRBD1 | TRBJ1-5 | TRBV28
CASSDPGTTAYEQYF | TRBD2 | TRBJ2-7 | TRBV25-1
CATSSWLDPSSYNSPLHF | NA | TRBJ1-6 | TRBV15
CASSFSGRAAVGELFF | TRBD2 | TRBJ2-2 | TRBV7-8
CASSLVLAGGVDTQYF | TRBD2 | TRBJ2-3 | TRBV5-1
CASSVGTSRMNTEAFF | NA | TRBJ1-1 | TRBV9
CSARQGPYEQYF | TRBD1 | TRBJ2-7 | TRBV29-1
CASSYSGIYSNQPQHF | NA | TRBJ1-5 | TRBV6-7